This TCR beta chain was found in a study of blood T cell repertoires in COVID-19. The repertoire was sequenced with immunoSEQ multiplex PCR; TCRdb's copy has only in-frame clones and lacks some. The sample carries about 180,000 clones, 80% to 90% recorded once. The CDR3 is 13 amino acids. Germline V gene lookup returns CDR1 SQVTM and CDR2 ANQGSEA. V lost 7 bases to trimming and J lost 6 bases, with 16 bases between them. Sequenced sample: peripheral blood. The receptor's source is a man between 18 and 29 years old who had recovered from COVID-19. This rearrangement joins TRBV29-1 to TRBJ2-1; possible D gene TRBD2, 7 bases. The CDR3 is CSGAGTNLNEQFF. In DNA form, the CDR3 reads TGCAGCGGAGCGGGGACAAACCTCAATGAGCAGTTCTTC.